The sequence of this TCR beta chain was determined in a study of patients and donors after allogeneic stem cell transplantation. Germline V CDR1 and CDR2: DFQATT, SNEGSKA (reference sequence). This CDR3 region has 13 residues. The V and J ends lost 3 bases and 5 bases respectively, with 11 bases between them. Each CDR3 protein is one row after TCRdb ran MiXCR on the RT-PCR reads. The repertoire holds about 70,000 distinct CDR3 sequences, with about 26% as singletons. This clonotype was detected only a few times. The specimen was blood, either unsorted or a sorted T cell fraction (not recorded which). This TCR came from a human donor who was either an allogeneic HSCT recipient or a stem cell or donor lymphocyte infusion donor (not recorded which). It is not recorded whose cells these are; they may come from a transplant donor. V is TRBV20-1 and J is TRBJ2-1; D might be TRBD2 (6 bases). CDR3: CSARTSPNNEQFF. DNA for the CDR3: TGCAGTGCTAGGACTAGTCCCAACAATGAGCAGTTCTTC.